This T cell receptor beta chain was retrieved from a study of blood T cell repertoires in COVID-19. As for the study in general: Both acute and convalescent COVID-19 samples were obtained from the United States, Italy and Spain. T cells, B-cell-depleted T cells, or PBMCs supplied cDNA or gDNA.

CDR1 is MNHEY and CDR2 is SVGAGI in the germline V gene. This CDR3 has 16 amino acids. Trimming took 4 bases from V and 8 from J; bases not matched to a gene: 16. Patients in Seattle were enrolled during active infection, then followed longitudinally. Using immunoSEQ multiplex PCR, the repertoire was profiled, and TCRdb retains in-frame clones only, with some absent. There are some 240,000 clones in the sample; around 90% occur only once, and 2.1% lies in the top ten. The origin of this receptor is a woman in her fifties or sixties with COVID-19, enrolled during active disease. The source material was peripheral blood. The chain links TRBV6-5 to TRBJ1-2, with 7 bases lining up with TRBD1. The CDR3 coding sequence is TGTGCCAGCAGTTCTACACAGGGGTCACGCTCTATGGGCTACACCTTC. It codes for CASSSTQGSRSMGYTF.